Listed here is a single T cell receptor (beta chain). Tagging with unique molecular identifiers was applied to individual cDNA molecules. Each CDR3 protein gets one entry after TCRdb re-called the 5' RACE reads with MiXCR. There are about 110,000 distinct CDR3 sequences in the sample; over 8.5% occur only once, and approximately 8.1% lies in the top ten. This specimen comes from a study of early T cells in non-severe SARS-CoV-2 infection. Study summary: Chains stayed unpaired after sequencing of bulk RNA from unsorted whole blood.

The V and J ends lost 5 bases and 4 bases respectively, with 12 bases between them. This CDR3 is 14 amino acids long. The chain is built from TRBV12-3 or TRBV12-4 and TRBJ2-1; D is undetermined. The receptor was isolated from an adult who was a healthcare worker with PCR-confirmed SARS-CoV-2 infection or an uninfected control (not recorded which). Sequenced: whole blood. CDR3 bases: TGTGCCAGCAGTCCCAGCGTCACGTACAATGAGCAGTTCTTC. As protein: CASSPSVTYNEQFF.